This T cell receptor beta chain was captured in a study of CD8+ T cells in alopecia areata. Whole-study results and caveats: During tofacitinib treatment, many expanded lesional clones remained in scalp and blood. Tofacitinib delivered significant drops in scalp clonality and in expanded CD8+ clones among the top 100.

As to this clone: Its target is not known.

Treatment of the sample: oral pan-JAK inhibitor, 5-10 mg twice daily. Collection of lesional scalp punch biopsies and peripheral blood was performed in alopecia areata patients. Germline V gene data show CDR1 as MNHNS and CDR2 as SASEGT. Trimming took off 6 bases at V and 1 base at J, with 6 bases between the two ends. The CDR3 has 13 amino acids. Following extraction, RNA underwent reverse transcription to cDNA, which served as the sequencing template. Clones were sequenced by immunoSEQ multiplex PCR, and TCRdb holds only the in-frame ones, with some missing. The sample yields around 3,500 clones, around 68% seen once.

This sequence was found in a human donor with alopecia areata. Source: skin, taken at week 24, from a patient treated with tofacitinib. The chain couples TRBV6-1 to TRBJ2-2; D not resolved. The CDR3 DNA sequence: TGTGCCAGCAGGACATTGAACACCGGGGAGCTGTTTTTT. Residues: CASRTLNTGELFF.